This T cell receptor beta chain stems from a study of siplizumab effects on memory and regulatory T cells. Points on this clone: Its specificity is unknown.

Study-level points and caveats: Unstimulated subset assignment was obtained for only a minor fraction of alloreactive clones.

The method was immunoSEQ multiplex PCR; TCRdb's version includes in-frame clones alone and lacks a portion of them. This sample has 90,000 to 140,000 clones, with approximately 94% found just once. CDR3 size: 16 residues. Germline loops: CDR1 SGHTA, CDR2 FQGNSA. V lost 0 bases and J 8 bases, leaving 16 bases between the germline ends. The J gene is TRBJ1-4, the V gene TRBV7-2; maybe TRBD1 (5 bases). The sequence was collected from a human donor in good health. The sequenced material came from CD4+ T cells sorted from blood. This chain's CDR3 is CASSLALGQGREKLFF. The CDR3 region has the DNA TGTGCCAGCAGCTTAGCGTTAGGGCAGGGACGCGAAAAACTGTTTTTT.